The rows below give T cell receptor beta chains drawn from one sample of a study of blood T cell repertoires in COVID-19. TCRdb's table, derived via immunoSEQ multiplex PCR, lists solely in-frame clones and lacks some. In the table there are around 400,000 clones, approximately 91% of which are singletons. Sequenced sample: PBMCs or T cells enriched from blood (not recorded which). These receptors were obtained from a woman aged 18-35 years who had been exposed to COVID-19. The conserved cysteine and the conserved F or W are not part of the CDR3 here. A D gene is named only where the DNA matches it firmly. Clone size is given for some rows only: seen once, a few or many times, or a class if the clone is expanded.

D: -
J: TRBJ1-1
V: TRBV28
size: -
CDR3: ASSFDTENTEAF

D: TRBD1
J: TRBJ1-1
V: TRBV7-3
size: few
CDR3: ASSLGGQGLMGTEAF

D: -
J: TRBJ1-1
V: TRBV6-6
size: -
CDR3: ASSRIGGNTEAF

D: -
J: TRBJ2-7
V: TRBV10-2
size: -
CDR3: AAKSGGQPYEQY

D: TRBD2
J: TRBJ2-2
V: TRBV19
size: -
CDR3: ASTSGNTGELF

D: TRBD2
J: TRBJ2-1
V: TRBV2
size: -
CDR3: ASSELAGGPSYNEQF

D: -
J: TRBJ2-7
V: TRBV15
size: -
CDR3: ATSRDLGTYEQY

D: -
J: TRBJ2-7
V: TRBV19
size: -
CDR3: ASSIDGQGWPYEQY

D: -
J: TRBJ2-2
V: TRBV4-3
size: -
CDR3: ASSQAPGNTGELF

D: -
J: TRBJ1-6
V: TRBV28
size: -
CDR3: ASSLFGLHNSPLH

D: TRBD1
J: TRBJ1-2
V: TRBV5-6
size: -
CDR3: ASSVPQGVAYGYT

D: -
J: TRBJ2-5
V: TRBV2
size: -
CDR3: ASKLVHMYQETQY

D: TRBD2
J: TRBJ2-5
V: TRBV5-6
size: -
CDR3: ASRRGLAGPYQETQY

D: -
J: TRBJ2-3
V: TRBV7-6
size: -
CDR3: ASSPWGRASTDTQY

D: -
J: TRBJ1-1
V: TRBV6-5
size: -
CDR3: ATWGGTEAF

D: TRBD1
J: TRBJ1-2
V: TRBV11-2
size: -
CDR3: ASSLDRDSGLEGYT

D: -
J: TRBJ2-1
V: TRBV27
size: -
CDR3: ASQSYNEQF

D: TRBD1
J: TRBJ2-7
V: TRBV11-2
size: -
CDR3: ASRTGGTYEQY

D: -
J: TRBJ2-1
V: TRBV5-1
size: -
CDR3: ASSQLLYNEQF

D: TRBD1
J: TRBJ1-1
V: TRBV29-1
size: -
CDR3: SVITGGNTEAF

D: -
J: TRBJ1-5
V: TRBV24-1
size: -
CDR3: ATSVGAPNQPQH

D: TRBD1
J: TRBJ1-1
V: TRBV29-1
size: -
CDR3: SVRPGQGARNTEAF

D: TRBD2
J: TRBJ2-5
V: TRBV10-3
size: -
CDR3: AISAGGWQETQY

D: TRBD1
J: TRBJ1-2
V: TRBV6-5
size: -
CDR3: ASSLNSGTAYGYT

D: TRBD1
J: TRBJ2-4
V: TRBV9
size: -
CDR3: ASSETGDTNLAKNIQY

D: -
J: TRBJ2-1
V: TRBV7-2
size: -
CDR3: ASTQQGVSYNEQF

D: -
J: TRBJ2-3
V: TRBV7-8
size: -
CDR3: ASSDQAQFLTDTQY

D: TRBD1
J: TRBJ2-3
V: TRBV29-1
size: -
CDR3: SVDPKSRPGTDYTDTQY

D: -
J: TRBJ1-6
V: TRBV6-5
size: -
CDR3: ASSFEQGSSPLH

D: -
J: TRBJ1-1
V: TRBV2
size: -
CDR3: ASSLKGGTEAF

D: TRBD1
J: TRBJ2-3
V: TRBV7-9
size: -
CDR3: ASNGQATDTQY

D: -
J: TRBJ2-2
V: TRBV7-9
size: -
CDR3: ASTGRSGELF

D: TRBD2
J: TRBJ2-3
V: TRBV7-2
size: once
CDR3: ASSPEPRSGGASTDTQY

D: -
J: TRBJ1-3
V: TRBV14
size: -
CDR3: ASSRSKSSGNTIY

D: -
J: TRBJ2-5
V: TRBV29-1
size: once
CDR3: SSRRGGRETQY

D: TRBD1
J: TRBJ1-2
V: TRBV13
size: -
CDR3: ASSLYGTGNNYGYT

D: -
J: TRBJ1-5
V: TRBV28
size: -
CDR3: ASSLAQLGGASNQPQH

D: TRBD1
J: TRBJ1-2
V: TRBV25-1
size: -
CDR3: ASSGGQNYGYT

D: TRBD1
J: TRBJ2-7
V: TRBV24-1
size: -
CDR3: ATSDGENRGGYEQY

D: TRBD1
J: TRBJ2-1
V: TRBV7-9
size: -
CDR3: ASSPGQDSYNEQF

D: -
J: TRBJ1-4
V: TRBV28
size: few
CDR3: ACSSPEKLF

D: TRBD2
J: TRBJ2-7
V: TRBV15
size: many
CDR3: ATSRDVIAGRPYEQY

D: -
J: TRBJ1-2
V: TRBV7-9
size: -
CDR3: ASSLAPVNYGYT

D: -
J: TRBJ1-1
V: TRBV19
size: -
CDR3: ASSPTGQNTEAF

D: TRBD1
J: TRBJ2-5
V: TRBV6-1
size: -
CDR3: ASSELDRGMTETQY

D: -
J: TRBJ1-4
V: TRBV6-5
size: -
CDR3: ASTPQGNGGEKLF

D: TRBD2
J: TRBJ2-7
V: TRBV27
size: once
CDR3: ASSFGPAGLYEQY

D: TRBD1
J: TRBJ1-2
V: TRBV9
size: -
CDR3: ASSGTGYGYT